This TCR beta chain originates from a study of T-cell reconstitution after alpha-beta-depleted transplantation in children. Study-wide points: Newly made T cells mostly supplied T-cell counts and diversity one year after transplant. It was reported that alpha-beta T cells came from several hundred expanded graft clones (about two months after transplant). The origin of high day-60 TCRbeta diversity in some patients lay in surviving recipient T cells and thymic progenitors.

Unique molecular identifiers tagged the TCRbeta library. TCRdb itself ran the PCR reads through MiXCR, one entry per CDR3 protein. The top ten hold 6.1% of the sample, which has 97,000 or so distinct CDR3 sequences, 6% seen once. This clonotype was picked up a small number of times. Its cognate antigen is unknown. This CDR3 spans 16 amino acids. V lost 0 bases and J lost 5, with 16 bases in between. Germline CDR1 is KGHSY and CDR2 is FQNENV. The TCR was taken from a female patient aged 2-9 years who had a stem cell transplant for Fanconi anemia, so the T cells may come from the graft donor. The source material was PBMCs, mostly from graft donor cells, sampled 60 days after TCRalphabeta/CD19-depleted stem cell transplant. V gene TRBV16 combines with J gene TRBJ1-2, with D possibly TRBD1 on 6 matching bases. CDR3 nucleotide sequence: TGTGCCAGCAGCCAATCACGGGCAGGGGACCGGTATGGCTACACCTTC. This encodes CASSQSRAGDRYGYTF.